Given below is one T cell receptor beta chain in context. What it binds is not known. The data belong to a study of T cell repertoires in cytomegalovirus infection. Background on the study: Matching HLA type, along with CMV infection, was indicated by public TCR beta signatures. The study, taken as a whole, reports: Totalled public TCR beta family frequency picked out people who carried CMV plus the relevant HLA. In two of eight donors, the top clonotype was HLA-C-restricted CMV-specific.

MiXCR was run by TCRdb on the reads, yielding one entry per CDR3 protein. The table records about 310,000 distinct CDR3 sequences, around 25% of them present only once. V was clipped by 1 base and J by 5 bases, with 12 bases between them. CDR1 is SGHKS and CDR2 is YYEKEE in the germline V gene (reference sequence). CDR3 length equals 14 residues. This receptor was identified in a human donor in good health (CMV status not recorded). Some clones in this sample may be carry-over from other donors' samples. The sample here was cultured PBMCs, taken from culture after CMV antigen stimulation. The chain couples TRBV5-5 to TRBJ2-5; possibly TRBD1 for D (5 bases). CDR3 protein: CASSLISGLETQYF. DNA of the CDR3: TGTGCCAGCAGCTTGATTTCAGGGTTGGAGACCCAGTACTTC. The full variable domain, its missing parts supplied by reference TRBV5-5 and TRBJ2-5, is DAGVTQSPTHLIKTRGQQVTLRCSPISGHKSVSWYQQVLGQGPQFIFQYYEKEERGRGNFPDRFSARQFPNYSSELNVNALLLGDSALYLCASSLISGLETQYFGPGTRLLVL.